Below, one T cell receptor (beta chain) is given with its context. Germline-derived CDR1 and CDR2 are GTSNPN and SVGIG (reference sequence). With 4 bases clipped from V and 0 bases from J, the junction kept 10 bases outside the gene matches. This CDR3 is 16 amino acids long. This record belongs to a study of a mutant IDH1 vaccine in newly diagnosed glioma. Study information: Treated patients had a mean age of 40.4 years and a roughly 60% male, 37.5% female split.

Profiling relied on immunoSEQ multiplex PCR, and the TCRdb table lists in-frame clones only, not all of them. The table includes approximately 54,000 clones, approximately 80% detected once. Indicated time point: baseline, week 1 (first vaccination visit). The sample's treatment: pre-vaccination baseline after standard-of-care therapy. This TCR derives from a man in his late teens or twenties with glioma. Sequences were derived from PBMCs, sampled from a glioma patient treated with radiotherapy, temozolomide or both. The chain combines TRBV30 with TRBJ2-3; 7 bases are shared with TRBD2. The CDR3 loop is CAWTGGSLPSTDTQYF. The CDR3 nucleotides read TGTGCCTGGACGGGAGGCAGTCTCCCTAGCACAGATACGCAGTATTTT.